This T cell receptor (beta chain) was found in a study of blood T cell repertoires in COVID-19. Method: immunoSEQ multiplex PCR; TCRdb's copy keeps in-frame clones and lacks some. The sample has 200,000 to 300,000 clones; over 80% are singletons. J was trimmed by 4 bases and V by 0 bases; bases with no gene match: 6. The CDR3 spans 16 residues. CDR1 SGDLS and CDR2 YYNGEE come from the germline V gene. Shortly before study entry, within 2 weeks, exposed participants had met a COVID-19 case. Sequenced sample: PBMCs or T cells enriched from blood (not recorded which). The gene calls are TRBV9 and TRBJ2-5, with TRBD2 matching over 10 bases. The clonotype comes from a middle-aged woman who had been exposed to COVID-19. The chain's CDR3 is CASSVVSGGAGETQYF. The DNA of the CDR3 is TGTGCCAGCAGCGTAGTAAGCGGGGGGGCCGGAGAGACCCAGTACTTC.